A single sample gave rise to the 17 T cell receptor beta chains below, sequenced in a study of T-cell reconstitution after alpha-beta-depleted transplantation in children. Preparation of the TCRbeta library used unique molecular identifiers. In TCRdb, the PCR reads were re-called with MiXCR into one record per CDR3 protein. The repertoire includes about 110,000 distinct CDR3 sequences, 20% to 25% of them detected once, and about 10% sits in the top ten. This specimen was PBMCs, mostly from graft donor cells, taken 180 days after TCRalphabeta/CD19-depleted stem cell transplant. These receptors were taken from a male patient aged 2 to 9 who had a stem cell transplant for chronic granulomatous disease, so the T cells may come from the graft donor.

This clonotype was seen many times. The rearrangement links TRBV12-3 or TRBV12-4 to TRBJ2-3; the match to TRBD2 covers 10 bases. The ends lost 8 bases at V and 3 bases at J; junction bases unmatched: 5. This CDR3 has 14 residues. CDR3 region: CASRSSGSTDTQYF. The CDR3 DNA reads as TGTGCCAGCCGTTCTAGCGGGAGTACAGATACGCAGTATTTT.

The chain links TRBV6-7 to TRBJ2-1, with 16 bases identical to TRBD2. TRBV6-7 is placed among ORFs of uncertain function. The V segment lost 4 bases and the J segment 1 base; nucleotides outside the gene matches: 7. The CDR3 spans 19 residues. The CDR3 DNA is TGTGCCAGCAGTTCAGGGACTAGCGGGAGGGCCAGGTCCTACAATGAGCAGTTCTTC. Its protein product is CASSSGTSGRARSYNEQFF.

This clonotype has just a few counts. Germline is not matched at one junction end, which may reflect a read error. In DNA, the CDR3 is TGTGCTAGCAGCTTAGCGTTGAGGTCAGATACGCAGTATTTT. Its translation is CASSLALRSDTQYF. This chain joins TRBV7-7 and TRBJ2-3, with TRBD2 as a possible D gene (5 bases). The germline CDR1 and CDR2 sequences are SSHAT and FNYEAQ (reference sequence). The CDR3 is made up of 14 amino acids.

The sample holds one count of this clonotype. This may be a read error, as it is one base from a much larger clone. The rearrangement links TRBV5-1 to TRBJ2-1; no reliable D call. Trimming removed 1 base from V and 7 bases from J, with 12 bases in between. CDR3 length: 14 residues. Germline loops: CDR1 SGHRS, CDR2 YFSETQ. Here the CDR3 reads CASSLLSVKNEQFF. The CDR3 bases are TGCGCCAGCAGCTTGCTTTCGGTTAAAAATGAGCAGTTCTTC.

This clonotype was recorded many times. The J gene is TRBJ2-1, the V gene TRBV5-1; D unresolved. This CDR3 is 15 amino acids long. Germline V lookup: CDR1 SGHRS, CDR2 YFSETQ. The ends were cut back, 3 bases at V and 0 bases at J, with 10 bases in the middle. This CDR3 is CASSWKQSSYNEQFF. The CDR3 nucleotides read TGCGCCAGCAGCTGGAAGCAGAGCTCCTACAATGAGCAGTTCTTC.

This clonotype came up many times. J is TRBJ1-2 and V is TRBV20-1; D remains unclear. Trimming cost V 2 bases and J 8 bases, with 12 bases left between them. The CDR3 loop spans 12 amino acids. Germline loops: CDR1 DFQATT, CDR2 SNEGSKA (reference sequence). CDR3 sequence reads: CSARLTGLGYTF. The CDR3 DNA reads TGCAGTGCTAGATTAACCGGGTTGGGCTACACCTTC.

This chain joins TRBV7-9 and TRBJ2-7; 8 bases match TRBD2. The CDR3 covers 15 residues. Germline CDR1 SEHNR, CDR2 FQNEAQ (reference sequence). Germline trimming cut 7 bases from V and 4 bases from J; bases unmatched to any gene: 12. The CDR3 region is CASTSRAGGKYEQYF. CDR3 sequence (DNA): TGTGCCAGCACCTCTCGGGCGGGGGGAAAATACGAGCAGTACTTC.

This clonotype was seen repeatedly, ten times or more. The chain carries TRBV7-2 and TRBJ2-3; 7 nucleotides line up with TRBD2. The CDR3 is 15 residues long. V lost 5 bases, J lost 2 bases, and 7 bases stayed unmatched. CDR1 SGHTA and CDR2 FQGNSA come from the germline V gene. This CDR3 is CASSLRDYNTDTQYF. The CDR3 nucleotides read TGTGCCAGCAGCCTCAGGGACTACAACACAGATACGCAGTATTTT.

V usage is TRBV20-1 and J usage is TRBJ1-2; D is unclear. The germline V gene has CDR1 DFQATT and CDR2 SNEGSKA (reference sequence). V was cut by 1 base and J by 6 bases, with 9 bases left in between. This CDR3 contains 12 residues. The CDR3, as DNA: TGCAGTGCTAGAGCGGCAGGACATGGCTACACCTTC. This codes for CSARAAGHGYTF.

This clonotype was recorded at least ten times. V usage is TRBV14 and J usage is TRBJ2-5; D perhaps matches TRBD2 (6 bases). This CDR3 is 15 amino acids long. Germline CDR1 reads SGHDN; CDR2 reads FVKESK. Trimming removed 4 bases at V and 0 bases at J, with 12 bases between. CDR3 in amino acids: CASSPGLPYQETQYF. The CDR3 DNA follows: TGTGCCAGCAGCCCCGGACTACCTTACCAAGAGACCCAGTACTTC.

This clonotype was detected many times. The chain is built from TRBV29-1 and TRBJ2-7; weak D call: TRBD1 (5 bases). The CDR3 length is 14 residues. The V gene lost 3 bases and the J gene lost 0 bases, with 12 bases spanning the gap. The germline V gene encodes CDR1 SQVTM and CDR2 ANQGSEA. In nucleotides, the CDR3 is TGCAGCGTTGAGGGCAGGGCCCCCTCCTACGAGCAGTACTTC. The encoded protein is CSVEGRAPSYEQYF.

CDR3 amino acids: CASSEWSKRRVQETQYF. The CDR3 region has the DNA TGTGCCAGCAGTGAATGGTCGAAGCGGAGGGTCCAAGAGACCCAGTACTTC. The chain recombines TRBV25-1 with TRBJ2-5; D might be TRBD2 (6 bases). CDR1 MGHDK and CDR2 SYGVNS come from the germline V gene. CDR3 size: 17 residues. V lost 1 base, J lost 1 base, and 16 bases lay in between.

In nucleotides, the CDR3 is TGTGCCAGCACTCTGCGGTCTACTCTTATTTTAAAGGGTGGCTACACCTTC. Translating it yields CASTLRSTLILKGGYTF. The chain recombines TRBV6-5 with TRBJ1-2, with unresolved D. CDR3 size: 17 residues. Trimming took 7 bases from V and 7 from J, leaving 28 bases between them. Germline V lookup: CDR1 MNHEY, CDR2 SVGAGI.

The J gene is TRBJ1-6, the V gene TRBV18, with no clear D. The V gene lost 3 bases and the J gene lost 7 bases, with 4 bases spanning the gap. Germline lookup yields CDR1 KGHSH and CDR2 LQKENI. This CDR3 contains 12 residues. The CDR3 region has the DNA TGTGCCAGCTCACCCGCAAATTCACCCCTCCACTTT. It specifies CASSPANSPLHF.

The chain recombines TRBV20-1 with TRBJ1-1; 9 bases are shared with TRBD1. Germline V gene sequence: CDR1 DFQATT, CDR2 SNEGSKA (reference sequence). This CDR3 is built from 15 residues. V trimming: 2 bases; J trimming: 3 bases; junction bases outside the gene matches: 7. CDR3 in DNA: TGCAGTGCTAGACTCACAGGGGGCAGAGACACTGAAGCTTTCTTT. Amino acids: CSARLTGGRDTEAFF.

This clonotype appeared once. The chain couples TRBV5-5 to TRBJ2-5, with D unclear. Per the germline V gene, CDR1 is SGHKS and CDR2 is YYEKEE (reference sequence). Trimming cost V 4 bases and J 0 bases, with 13 bases left between them. The CDR3 is made up of 15 amino acids. CDR3 protein: CASSLTGQYQETQYF. CDR3 nucleotide sequence: TGTGCCAGCAGCCTTACCGGGCAGTACCAAGAGACCCAGTACTTC.

The chain employs TRBV12-3 or TRBV12-4 and TRBJ2-7; 7 bases agree with TRBD2. V trimming: 6 bases; J trimming: 4 bases; junction bases outside the gene matches: 6. CDR3 length: 13 residues. The CDR3 bases are TGTGCCAGCAGACCGGGGGGAAGATACGAGCAGTACTTC. Translated: CASRPGGRYEQYF.